The present TCR beta chain was sequenced within a study of cytomegalovirus exposure and HLA in healthy donors. Study observations and caveats: Common viral pathogens were later found to be apparently linked to several of the most significant clusters.

CDR1 and CDR2 from the germline V gene are KGHSH and LQKENI. The CDR3 totals 17 residues. Deletions cut 1 base from V and 3 bases from J, with 16 bases between. Comment on this clone: Its specificity is unknown.

Primers for the PCR totalled 60 Vbeta and 13 Jbeta. Repertoires were generated with immunoSEQ multiplex PCR, while TCRdb's copy carries only in-frame clones and drops some. The sample includes more than 95,000 clones, 73% of them seen just once. The genes are TRBV18 and TRBJ1-5; possible D gene TRBD1, 5 bases. This receptor was taken from a man aged 55 to 69 in good health and CMV-seropositive. The sequencing sample was made of PBMCs. The CDR3 sequence is CASSPRLQKGLNQPQHF. Written as DNA, the CDR3 is TGTGCCAGCTCACCACGTCTCCAGAAGGGACTCAATCAGCCCCAGCATTTT.